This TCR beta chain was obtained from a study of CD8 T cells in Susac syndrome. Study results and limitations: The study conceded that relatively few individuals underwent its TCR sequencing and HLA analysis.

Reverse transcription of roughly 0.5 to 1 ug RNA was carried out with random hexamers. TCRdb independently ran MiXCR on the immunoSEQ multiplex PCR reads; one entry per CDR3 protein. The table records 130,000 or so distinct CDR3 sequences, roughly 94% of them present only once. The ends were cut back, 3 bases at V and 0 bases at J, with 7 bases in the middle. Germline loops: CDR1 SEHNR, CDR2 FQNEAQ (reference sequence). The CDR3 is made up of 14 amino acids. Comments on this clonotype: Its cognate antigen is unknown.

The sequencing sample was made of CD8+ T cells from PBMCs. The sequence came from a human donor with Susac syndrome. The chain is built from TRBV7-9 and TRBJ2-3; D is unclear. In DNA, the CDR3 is TGTGCCAGCAGCTTCCTGGACAGCACAGATACGCAGTATTTT. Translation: CASSFLDSTDTQYF.